The 8 T cell receptor beta chains listed next were all sequenced from one sample in a study of neoadjuvant nivolumab and ipilimumab in lung cancer (dated by TCRdb to about 2020). The time point label for this specimen denotes: at surgical resection after neoadjuvant nivolumab +/- ipilimumab. To prepare the library, the immunoSEQ multiplex PCR assay was applied. TCRdb took over this immuneACCESS table, retaining in-frame rearrangements with V and J assigned. Such tables are incomplete; in checked studies, under half of the missing clones stem from an unresolved V gene, and the remainder is unexplained. The sample includes about 18,000 clones, with about 77% observed a single time. Of the sample, roughly 7.1% falls within the top ten clones. Material: tumor tissue, obtained after neoadjuvant nivolumab, alone or with ipilimumab, at or shortly before surgery. The receptor source for this set is an adult with non-small cell lung cancer.

This chain connects TRBV5-1 to TRBJ2-3; the D is unclear. With 4 bases removed from V and 2 bases from J, the gap between germline ends came to 5 bases. The germline gives CDR1 SGHRS, CDR2 YFSETQ. This CDR3 contains 12 residues. The CDR3 DNA reads as TGCGCCAGCAGCCGCACCACAGATACGCAGTATTTT. This codes for CASSRTTDTQYF.

The chain has TRBV7-9 and TRBJ2-7; D is perhaps TRBD1 (6 bases). The CDR3 is 14 amino acids. The V end was cut by 10 bases, the J end by 3 bases, with 19 bases between. The germline CDR1 and CDR2 sequences are SEHNR and FQNEAQ (reference sequence). The CDR3 sequence is CATSENAGVYEQYF. The DNA of the CDR3 is TGTGCCACAAGCGAGAATGCAGGGGTCTACGAGCAGTACTTC.

In its sample, this clone was seen once. The chain joins TRBV5-1 to TRBJ1-4, with 7 positions matching TRBD1. This CDR3 is built from 18 residues. Germline-derived CDR1 and CDR2 are SGHRS and YFSETQ. V shed 4 bases and J 0 bases; nucleotides not matched to a gene: 12. CDR3 in amino acids: CASSGQTGIFSTNEKLFF. CDR3 DNA sequence: TGCGCCAGCAGCGGCCAGACAGGGATCTTTTCAACTAATGAAAAACTGTTTTTT.

The J gene is TRBJ1-5, the V gene TRBV7-2, with D possibly matching TRBD1 (6 bases). The CDR3 runs to 13 residues. From germline, CDR1 is SGHTA and CDR2 FQGNSA. V was shortened by 5 bases and J by 6 bases, with 11 bases between the two germline ends. The CDR3 nucleotides are TGTGCCAGCAGCCCAGAGGGGGGTCAGCCCCAGCATTTT. This gives the protein CASSPEGGQPQHF.

The chain combines TRBV6-1 with TRBJ2-4; possibly TRBD2 for D (7 bases). The V gene lost 4 bases and the J gene lost 8 bases, with 24 bases spanning the gap. This CDR3 is 17 amino acids long. The germline CDR1 and CDR2 sequences are MNHNS and SASEGT. CDR3 residues: CASSGEGVHKAGDIQYF. In DNA form, the CDR3 reads TGTGCCAGCAGTGGGGAGGGGGTACACAAAGCTGGAGACATTCAGTACTTC.

There are a few counts of this clone. The J gene is TRBJ1-2, the V gene TRBV28; D gene unclear. The CDR3 is 14 residues long. CDR1 and CDR2 (germline): MDHEN, SYDVKM. V lost 1 base, J lost 2 bases, and 8 bases lay in between. This CDR3 reads CASSLFGPNYGYTF. Written as DNA, the CDR3 is TGTGCCAGCAGTTTATTCGGGCCAAACTATGGCTACACCTTC.

Only one count was recorded for this clone. The chain uses TRBV5-1 and TRBJ1-4, with unresolved D. The CDR3 has 13 residues. Looked up from germline, CDR1 is SGHRS and CDR2 is YFSETQ. The V and J ends lost 3 bases and 11 bases respectively, with 14 bases between them. Here the CDR3 DNA reads TGCGCCAGCAGCTCCGCGGGCGGGGAGAAACTGTTTTTT. As protein: CASSSAGGEKLFF.

A few counts support this clone. V and J are TRBV4-2 and TRBJ1-5; 9 bases are shared with TRBD1. Germline V lookup: CDR1 LGHNA, CDR2 YNFKEQ. Trimming removed 4 bases from V and 2 bases from J; junction bases left unmatched: 3. This CDR3 region has 15 residues. Here the CDR3 DNA reads TGTGCCAGCAGCCCCAGGACAGGGGGCAATCAGCCCCAGCATTTT. Amino acids: CASSPRTGGNQPQHF.